The sample holds one count of the clone carrying this T cell receptor beta chain. The sample comes from a study of shared clonotypes between healthy human individuals. Germline values: CDR1 MDHEN, CDR2 SYDVKM. Trimming removed 4 bases from V and 4 bases from J; junction bases left unmatched: 8. The CDR3 length is 15 residues. Data came from immunoSEQ multiplex PCR; TCRdb stores just in-frame clones and leaves some out. The data show some 1 million clones, 70% to 80% seen once. The rearrangement joins TRBV28 to TRBJ2-7; TRBD1 agrees at 9 bases. What was sequenced was memory CD4+ T cells sorted from blood. Stated subset: CD45RA-negative fraction. The receptor was isolated from a man between 18 and 29 years old in good health. This chain's CDR3 is CASSSRTGVSYEQYF. CDR3 DNA: TGTGCCAGCAGTTCCCGGACAGGGGTTTCGTACGAGCAGTACTTC.